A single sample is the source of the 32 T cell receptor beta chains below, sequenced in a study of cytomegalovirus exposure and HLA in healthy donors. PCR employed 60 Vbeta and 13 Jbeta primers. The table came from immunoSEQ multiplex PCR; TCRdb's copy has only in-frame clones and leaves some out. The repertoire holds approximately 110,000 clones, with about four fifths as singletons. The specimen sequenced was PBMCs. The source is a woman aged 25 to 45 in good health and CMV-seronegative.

The CDR3 sequence: CASSQDWGTRHLWQYF. The CDR3 region has the DNA TGCGCCAGCAGCCAAGACTGGGGGACTCGCCACCTCTGGCAGTACTTC. V and J are TRBV4-1 and TRBJ2-7; TRBD2 is a possible D gene (6 bases). V was shortened by 0 bases and J by 9 bases, with 21 bases between the two germline ends. Germline V gene lookup returns CDR1 MGHRA and CDR2 YSYEKL. The CDR3 extends over 16 amino acids.

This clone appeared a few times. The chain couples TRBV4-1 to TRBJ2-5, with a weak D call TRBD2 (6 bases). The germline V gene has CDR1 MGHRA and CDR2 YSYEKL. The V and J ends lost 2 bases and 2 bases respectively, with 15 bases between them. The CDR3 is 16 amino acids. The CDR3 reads CASSQYRELYQETQYF. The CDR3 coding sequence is TGCGCCAGCAGCCAATACCGGGAGTTATATCAAGAGACCCAGTACTTC.

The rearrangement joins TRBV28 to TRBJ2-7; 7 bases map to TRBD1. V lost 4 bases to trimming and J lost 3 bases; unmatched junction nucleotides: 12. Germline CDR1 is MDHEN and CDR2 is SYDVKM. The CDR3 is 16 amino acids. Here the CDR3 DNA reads TGTGCCAGCAGTTCCACCCTTCGGGACAGCAGCTACGAGCAGTACTTC. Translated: CASSSTLRDSSYEQYF.

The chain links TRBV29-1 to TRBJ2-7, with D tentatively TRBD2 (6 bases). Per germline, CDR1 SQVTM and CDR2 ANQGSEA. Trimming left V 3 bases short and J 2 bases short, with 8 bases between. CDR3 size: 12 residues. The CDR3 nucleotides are TGCAGCGTTGATGCGGGACCCTACGAGCAGTACTTC. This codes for CSVDAGPYEQYF.

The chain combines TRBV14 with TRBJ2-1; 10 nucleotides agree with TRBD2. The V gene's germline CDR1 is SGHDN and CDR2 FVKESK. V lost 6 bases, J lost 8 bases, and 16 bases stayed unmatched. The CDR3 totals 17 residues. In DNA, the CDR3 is TGTGCCAGCAGTCGGCAGCGGGAGGGCCGGTTTCGGGATGAGCAGTTCTTC. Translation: CASSRQREGRFRDEQFF. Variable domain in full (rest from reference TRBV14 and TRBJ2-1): EAGVTQFPSHSVIEKGQTVTLRCDPISGHDNLYWYRRVMGKEIKFLLHFVKESKQDESGMPNNRFLAERTGGTYSTLKVQPAELEDSGVYFCASSRQREGRFRDEQFFGPGTRLTVL.

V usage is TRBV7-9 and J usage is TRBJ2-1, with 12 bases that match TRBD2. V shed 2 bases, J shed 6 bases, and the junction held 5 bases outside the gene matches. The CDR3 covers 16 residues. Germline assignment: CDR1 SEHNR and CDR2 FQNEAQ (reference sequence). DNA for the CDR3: TGTGCCAGCAGCTTACCCGGACTAGCGGGGATCAATGAGCAGTTCTTC. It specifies CASSLPGLAGINEQFF.

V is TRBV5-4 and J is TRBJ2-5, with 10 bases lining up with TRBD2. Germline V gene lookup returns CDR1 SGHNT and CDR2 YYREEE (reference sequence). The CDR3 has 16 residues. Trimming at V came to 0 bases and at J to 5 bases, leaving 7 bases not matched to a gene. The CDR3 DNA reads TGTGCCAGCAGCTTGGGGTCTAGCGGGAGCCGGGAGACCCAGTACTTC. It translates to CASSLGSSGSRETQYF.

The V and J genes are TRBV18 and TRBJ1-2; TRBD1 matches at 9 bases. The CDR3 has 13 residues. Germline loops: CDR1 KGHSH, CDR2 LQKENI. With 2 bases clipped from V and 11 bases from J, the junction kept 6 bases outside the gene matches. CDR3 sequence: CASSPAGTGFYTF. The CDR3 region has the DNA TGTGCCAGCTCACCAGCCGGGACAGGGTTTTACACCTTC. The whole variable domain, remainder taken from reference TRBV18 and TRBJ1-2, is NAGVMQNPRHLVRRRGQEARLRCSPMKGHSHVYWYRQLPEEGLKFMVYLQKENIIDESGMPKERFSAEFPKEGPSILRIQQVVRGDSAAYFCASSPAGTGFYTFGSGTRLTVV.

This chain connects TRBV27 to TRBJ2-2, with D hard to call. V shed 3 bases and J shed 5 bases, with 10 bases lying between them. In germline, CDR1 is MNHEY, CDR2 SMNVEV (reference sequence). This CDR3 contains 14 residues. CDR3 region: CASSFGGQTGELFF. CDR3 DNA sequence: TGTGCCAGCAGTTTTGGTGGGCAGACCGGGGAGCTGTTTTTT.

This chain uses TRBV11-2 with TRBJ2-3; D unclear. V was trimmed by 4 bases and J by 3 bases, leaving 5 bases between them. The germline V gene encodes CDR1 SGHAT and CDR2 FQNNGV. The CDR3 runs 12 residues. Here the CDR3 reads CASSWSTDTQYF. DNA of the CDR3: TGTGCCAGCAGCTGGAGTACAGATACGCAGTATTTT.

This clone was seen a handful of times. CDR3 in amino acids: CASSWGTGTSDEQYF. CDR3 sequence (DNA): TGTGCCAGCAGCTGGGGAACCGGGACTAGCGACGAGCAGTACTTC. This rearrangement joins TRBV7-9 to TRBJ2-7; 10 bases line up with TRBD2. Germline assignment: CDR1 SEHNR and CDR2 FQNEAQ (reference sequence). This CDR3 is 15 amino acids long. V shed 4 bases and J 5 bases; nucleotides not matched to a gene: 8.

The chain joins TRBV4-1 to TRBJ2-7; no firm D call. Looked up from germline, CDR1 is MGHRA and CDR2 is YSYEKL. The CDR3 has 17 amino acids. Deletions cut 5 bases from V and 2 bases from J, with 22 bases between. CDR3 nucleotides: TGCGCCAGCAGCTCACGCCTTTACAAGGAGTCCACCTACGAGCAGTACTTC. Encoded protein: CASSSRLYKESTYEQYF.

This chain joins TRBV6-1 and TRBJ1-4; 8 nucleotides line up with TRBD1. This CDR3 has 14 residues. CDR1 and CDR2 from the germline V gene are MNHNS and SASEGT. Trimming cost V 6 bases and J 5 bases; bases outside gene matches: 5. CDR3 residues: CASRQTGVNEKLFF. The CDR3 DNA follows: TGTGCCAGCAGGCAGACAGGGGTGAATGAAAAACTGTTTTTT.

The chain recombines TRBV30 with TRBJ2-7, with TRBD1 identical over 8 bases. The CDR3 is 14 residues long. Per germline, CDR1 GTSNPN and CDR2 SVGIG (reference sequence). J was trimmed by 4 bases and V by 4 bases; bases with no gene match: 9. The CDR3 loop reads CAWTQGTGRYEQYF. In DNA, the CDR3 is TGTGCCTGGACCCAGGGGACAGGTCGATACGAGCAGTACTTC.

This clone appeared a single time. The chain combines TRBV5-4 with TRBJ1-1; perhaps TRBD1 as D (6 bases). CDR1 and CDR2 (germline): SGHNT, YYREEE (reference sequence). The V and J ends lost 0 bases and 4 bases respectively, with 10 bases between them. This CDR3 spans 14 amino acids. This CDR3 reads CASSLVGGATEAFF. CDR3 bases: TGTGCCAGCAGCTTGGTCGGGGGGGCCACTGAAGCTTTCTTT.

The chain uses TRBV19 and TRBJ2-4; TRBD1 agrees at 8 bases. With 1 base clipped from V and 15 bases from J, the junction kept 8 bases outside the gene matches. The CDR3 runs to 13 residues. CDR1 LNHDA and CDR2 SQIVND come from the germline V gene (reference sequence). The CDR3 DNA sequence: TGTGCCAGTAGTATAGGAGGGACAGGTAGCTTGTACTTC. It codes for CASSIGGTGSLYF.

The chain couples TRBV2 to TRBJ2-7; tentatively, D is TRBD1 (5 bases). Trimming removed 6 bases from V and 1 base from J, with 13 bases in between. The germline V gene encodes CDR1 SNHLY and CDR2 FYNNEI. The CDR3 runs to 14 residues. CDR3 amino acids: CASRMDILSYEQYF. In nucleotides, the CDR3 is TGTGCCAGCAGGATGGACATCCTATCCTACGAGCAGTACTTC.

CDR3 bases: TGTGCCAGCAGTGGGTTGATCGGGAGTTTCGATGAGCAGTTCTTC. Translated, it gives CASSGLIGSFDEQFF. The chain carries TRBV6-1 and TRBJ2-1, with D perhaps matching TRBD2 (6 bases). The CDR3 totals 15 residues. V was clipped by 4 bases and J by 8 bases, with 18 bases between them. Germline CDR1 reads MNHNS; CDR2 reads SASEGT.

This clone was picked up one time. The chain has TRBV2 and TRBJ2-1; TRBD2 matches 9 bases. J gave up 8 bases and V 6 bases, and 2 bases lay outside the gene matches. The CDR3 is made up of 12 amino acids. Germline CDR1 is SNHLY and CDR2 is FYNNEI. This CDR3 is CASSRTSDEQFF. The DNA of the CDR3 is TGTGCCAGCAGCCGGACTAGCGATGAGCAGTTCTTC.

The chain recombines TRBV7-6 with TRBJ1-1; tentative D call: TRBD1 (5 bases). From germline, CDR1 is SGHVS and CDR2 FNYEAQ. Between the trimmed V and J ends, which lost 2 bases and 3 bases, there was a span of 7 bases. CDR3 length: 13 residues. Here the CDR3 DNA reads TGTGCCAGCAGCTTAACGGGGGACACTGAAGCTTTCTTT. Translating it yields CASSLTGDTEAFF.

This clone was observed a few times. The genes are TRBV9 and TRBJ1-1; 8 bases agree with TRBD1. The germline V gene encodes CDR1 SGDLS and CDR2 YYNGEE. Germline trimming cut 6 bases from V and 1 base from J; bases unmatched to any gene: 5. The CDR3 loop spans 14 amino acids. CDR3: CASNPGTGNTEAFF. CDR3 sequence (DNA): TGTGCCAGCAACCCGGGGACAGGGAACACTGAAGCTTTCTTT.

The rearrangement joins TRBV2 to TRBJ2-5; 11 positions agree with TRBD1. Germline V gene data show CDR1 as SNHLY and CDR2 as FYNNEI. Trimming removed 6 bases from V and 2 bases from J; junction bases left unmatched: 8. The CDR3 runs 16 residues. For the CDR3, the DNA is TGTGCCAGCAGGAGGAACCGGGACAGGGGGCAAGAGACCCAGTACTTC. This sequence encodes CASRRNRDRGQETQYF.

The CDR3 here is CASSPSGGVGTQYF. As DNA, the CDR3 is TGTGCCAGCAGTCCCTCGGGAGGGGTGGGGACCCAGTACTTC. The chain employs TRBV27 and TRBJ2-5, with 8 bases aligning to TRBD2. V shed 5 bases and J 7 bases; nucleotides not matched to a gene: 9. CDR3 length: 14 residues. Germline assignment: CDR1 MNHEY and CDR2 SMNVEV (reference sequence).

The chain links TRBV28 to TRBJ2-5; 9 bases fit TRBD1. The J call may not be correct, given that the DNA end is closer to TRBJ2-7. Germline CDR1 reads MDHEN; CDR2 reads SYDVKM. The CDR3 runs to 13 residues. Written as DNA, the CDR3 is TGTGCCAGTGGGACAGGGACCCCCTACGAGCAGTACTTC. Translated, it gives CASGTGTPYEQYF.

The CDR3 here is CASSPRGSGTDTQYF. The CDR3 DNA follows: TGTGCCAGCAGCCCCAGGGGCTCTGGCACAGATACGCAGTATTTT. V and J are TRBV5-4 and TRBJ2-3, with a tentative D call TRBD1 (6 bases). This CDR3 spans 15 amino acids. Germline-derived CDR1 and CDR2 are SGHNT and YYREEE (reference sequence). Trimming left V 4 bases short and J 1 base short, with 13 bases between.

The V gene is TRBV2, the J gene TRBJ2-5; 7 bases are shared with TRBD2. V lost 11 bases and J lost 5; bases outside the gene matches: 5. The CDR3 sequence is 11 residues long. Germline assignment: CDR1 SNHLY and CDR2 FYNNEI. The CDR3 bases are TGTGCCGGGGGGGAGAGGGAGACCCAGTACTTC. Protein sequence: CAGGERETQYF.

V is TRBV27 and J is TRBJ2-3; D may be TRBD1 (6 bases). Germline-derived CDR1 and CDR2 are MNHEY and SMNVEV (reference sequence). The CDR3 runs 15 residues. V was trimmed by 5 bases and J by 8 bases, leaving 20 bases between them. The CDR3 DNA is TGTGCCAGCAGTCTCGCCGGGACACATATGGGTACGCAGTATTTT. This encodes CASSLAGTHMGTQYF.

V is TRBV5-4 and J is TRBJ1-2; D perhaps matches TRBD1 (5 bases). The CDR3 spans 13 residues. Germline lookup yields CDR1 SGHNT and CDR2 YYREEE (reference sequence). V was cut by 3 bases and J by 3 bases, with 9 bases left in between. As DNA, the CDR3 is TGTGCCAGCAGCTACCAGGGTTACTATGGCTACACCTTC. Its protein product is CASSYQGYYGYTF.

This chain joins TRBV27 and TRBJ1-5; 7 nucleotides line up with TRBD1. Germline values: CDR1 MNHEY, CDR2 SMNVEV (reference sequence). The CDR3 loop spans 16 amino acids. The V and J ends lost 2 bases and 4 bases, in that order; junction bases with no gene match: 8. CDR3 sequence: CASSLVRQGGNQPQHF. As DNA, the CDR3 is TGTGCCAGCAGTTTAGTCCGACAGGGAGGTAATCAGCCCCAGCATTTT.

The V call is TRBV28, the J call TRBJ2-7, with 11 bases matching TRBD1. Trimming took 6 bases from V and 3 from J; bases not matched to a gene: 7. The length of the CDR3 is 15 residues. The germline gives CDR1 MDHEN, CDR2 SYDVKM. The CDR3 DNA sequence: TGTGCCAGCAGGGGAATCGGGACAGGGGGCTACGAGCAGTACTTC. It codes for CASRGIGTGGYEQYF.

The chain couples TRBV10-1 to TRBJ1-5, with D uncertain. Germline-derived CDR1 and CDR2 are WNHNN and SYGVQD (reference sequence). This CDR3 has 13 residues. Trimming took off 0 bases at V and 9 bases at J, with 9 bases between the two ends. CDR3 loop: CASSESLVGPQHF. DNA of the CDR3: TGCGCCAGCAGTGAGTCCCTTGTCGGGCCCCAGCATTTT.

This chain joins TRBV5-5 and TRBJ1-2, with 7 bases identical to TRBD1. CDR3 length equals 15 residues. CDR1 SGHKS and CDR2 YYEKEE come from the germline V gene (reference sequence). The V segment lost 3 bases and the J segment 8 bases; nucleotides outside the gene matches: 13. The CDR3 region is CASSSLGDSRWGYTF. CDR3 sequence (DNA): TGTGCCAGCAGCTCCCTCGGGGACAGCCGCTGGGGCTACACCTTC.